Listed here are 32 T cell receptor beta chains from one sample, sequenced in a study of blood T cell repertoires in COVID-19. Using immunoSEQ multiplex PCR, the repertoire was profiled, and TCRdb retains in-frame clones only, with some absent. The sample carries under 250,000 clones, over 75% recorded once. The sequenced material came from PBMCs or T cells enriched from blood (not recorded which). These receptors were taken from a woman aged 25 to 39 who had been exposed to COVID-19.

The J gene is TRBJ2-2, the V gene TRBV6-5, with D perhaps matching TRBD2 (6 bases). Looked up from germline, CDR1 is MNHEY and CDR2 is SVGAGI. This CDR3 region has 14 residues. V lost 2 bases, J lost 5 bases, and 9 bases lay in between. CDR3 region: CASSYREETGELFF. The CDR3 nucleotides read TGTGCCAGCAGTTACAGGGAGGAGACCGGGGAGCTGTTTTTT.

This clone came up a few times. The chain carries TRBV5-8 and TRBJ1-6, with no clear D. Trimming removed 3 bases at V and 7 bases at J, with 14 bases between. In germline, CDR1 is SGHTS, CDR2 YDEGEE. This CDR3 is 15 amino acids long. CDR3 in DNA: TGTGCCAGCAGCTCACGAGAGGGATGGAATTCACCCCTCCACTTT. Translation: CASSSREGWNSPLHF.

The chain recombines TRBV4-1 with TRBJ1-2; D is perhaps TRBD1 (5 bases). The germline V and J ends were trimmed by 1 base and 4 bases, with 16 bases remaining between them. The CDR3 spans 16 residues. Germline CDR1 is MGHRA and CDR2 is YSYEKL. CDR3 coding DNA: TGCGCCAGCAGCCAAGGTATGGGGCAGCGTTTCTATGGCTACACCTTC. Translating gives CASSQGMGQRFYGYTF.

This chain links TRBV11-2 with TRBJ1-1; 7 bases align to TRBD1. The CDR3 has 16 residues. Germline V gives CDR1 SGHAT, CDR2 FQNNGV. With V trimmed by 5 bases and J by 0 bases, 9 bases remained unmatched. The chain's CDR3 is CASSTLRQGLNTEAFF. The CDR3 DNA sequence: TGTGCCAGCAGCACCCTGCGACAGGGATTGAACACTGAAGCTTTCTTT.

This rearrangement joins TRBV7-9 to TRBJ1-6; 7 bases agree with TRBD1. With 5 bases clipped from V and 7 bases from J, the junction kept 5 bases outside the gene matches. There are 14 residues in the CDR3. Germline V gene sequence: CDR1 SEHNR, CDR2 FQNEAQ (reference sequence). The CDR3 protein is CASSRGLGNSPLHF. CDR3 nucleotides: TGTGCCAGCAGCAGGGGGCTTGGCAATTCACCCCTCCACTTT.

The V gene is TRBV2, the J gene TRBJ1-6; D perhaps matches TRBD1 (6 bases). In germline, CDR1 is SNHLY, CDR2 FYNNEI. Deletions cut 6 bases from V and 7 bases from J, with 10 bases between. This CDR3 has 13 amino acids. For the CDR3, the DNA is TGTGCCAGCAGCAGACAGGAAAATTCACCCCTCCACTTT. This translates into CASSRQENSPLHF.

In this sample, this clone turned up once. The V and J genes are TRBV29-1 and TRBJ2-7; D is perhaps TRBD1 (6 bases). This CDR3 has 12 amino acids. Trimming took 2 bases from V and 3 from J, leaving 8 bases between them. Germline-derived CDR1 and CDR2 are SQVTM and ANQGSEA. For the CDR3, the DNA is TGCAGCGTTGAACAGGGGAGCTACGAGCAGTACTTC. Translating it yields CSVEQGSYEQYF.

V and J are TRBV5-1 and TRBJ2-3; D is possibly TRBD1 (6 bases). Trimming removed 2 bases at V and 3 bases at J, with 13 bases between. The CDR3 extends over 15 amino acids. CDR1 and CDR2 from the germline V gene are SGHRS and YFSETQ. The CDR3 DNA reads as TGCGCCAGCAGCTTACAGGGAAGAAGAACAGATACGCAGTATTTT. As protein: CASSLQGRRTDTQYF.

The chain combines TRBV11-3 with TRBJ2-7; TRBD2 matches 10 bases. J lost 5 bases, V lost 5 bases, and 9 bases had no gene match. This CDR3 has 15 amino acids. The germline V gene has CDR1 SGHNT and CDR2 YENEEA. Written as DNA, the CDR3 is TGTGCCAGCAGCCCCTTGACTAGCGGGTCCCACGAGCAGTACTTC. It specifies CASSPLTSGSHEQYF.

For the CDR3, the DNA is TGTGCCAGTAGTATAGGGGGACAGGGGCGTCAGGACTATGGCTACACCTTC. Translation: CASSIGGQGRQDYGYTF. The chain carries TRBV19 and TRBJ1-2; 10 nucleotides agree with TRBD1. Germline assignment: CDR1 LNHDA and CDR2 SQIVND (reference sequence). V gave up 1 base and J gave up 3 bases; unmatched junction bases: 8. The CDR3 loop spans 17 amino acids.

The genes are TRBV19 and TRBJ1-1; D may be TRBD1 (6 bases). Germline assignment: CDR1 LNHDA and CDR2 SQIVND (reference sequence). V lost 5 bases, J lost 1 base, and 14 bases lay in between. CDR3 size: 15 residues. CDR3 nucleotides: TGTGCCAGTAGTCCGCTACAGGGTTGGAACACTGAAGCTTTCTTT. Its translation: CASSPLQGWNTEAFF.

The J gene is TRBJ2-2, the V gene TRBV28; D call uncertain. The V and J ends lost 2 bases and 6 bases respectively, with 7 bases between them. The CDR3 is 13 residues long. Germline V gives CDR1 MDHEN, CDR2 SYDVKM. The DNA of the CDR3 is TGTGCCAGCAGTTTAGTTGGGCCCGGGGAGCTGTTTTTT. It translates to CASSLVGPGELFF. Variable domain in full (rest from reference TRBV28 and TRBJ2-2): DVKVTQSSRYLVKRTGEKVFLECVQDMDHENMFWYRQDPGLGLRLIYFSYDVKMKEKGDIPEGYSVSREKKERFSLILESASTNQTSMYLCASSLVGPGELFFGEGSRLTVL.

This chain joins TRBV30 and TRBJ2-1, with D possibly being TRBD2 (5 bases). The CDR3 totals 13 residues. Germline CDR1 GTSNPN, CDR2 SVGIG (reference sequence). The germline V and J ends were trimmed by 2 bases and 10 bases, with 15 bases remaining between them. The CDR3 DNA sequence: TGTGCCTGGAGTCCCCCCACTAGATCGGAGCAGTTCTTC. Residues: CAWSPPTRSEQFF.

The chain recombines TRBV5-1 with TRBJ2-5; unclear D gene. Per germline, CDR1 SGHRS and CDR2 YFSETQ. This CDR3 contains 12 residues. V was shortened by 3 bases and J by 2 bases, with 5 bases between the two germline ends. DNA for the CDR3: TGCGCCAGCAGCTCCCCACAAGAGACCCAGTACTTC. As protein: CASSSPQETQYF.

A remark on this clone: Other DNA sequences in this specimen translate into the identical CDR3. The rearrangement uses TRBV30 and TRBJ1-2, with D unclear. The CDR3 extends over 12 amino acids. The V and J ends lost 0 bases and 8 bases respectively, with 10 bases between them. Per germline, CDR1 GTSNPN and CDR2 SVGIG (reference sequence). CDR3: CAWSVRGDGYTF. CDR3 nucleotide sequence: TGTGCCTGGAGTGTACGGGGTGACGGCTACACCTTC.

This clone occurred once. The rearrangement links TRBV5-6 to TRBJ2-3, with 8 bases that match TRBD2. The CDR3 runs 16 residues. V was clipped by 4 bases and J by 4 bases; unmatched bases: 11. CDR1 SGHDT and CDR2 YYEEEE come from the germline V gene. CDR3 protein: CASSDLGRTSSDTQYF. CDR3 coding DNA: TGTGCCAGCAGCGACCTAGGGAGGACTAGCTCAGATACGCAGTATTTT.

The rearrangement uses TRBV5-1 and TRBJ1-1, with 7 bases fitting TRBD1. The CDR3 runs to 15 residues. In germline, CDR1 is SGHRS, CDR2 YFSETQ. V dropped 2 bases and J dropped 1; count of bases not matched to a gene: 5. For the CDR3, the DNA is TGCGCCAGCAGCTTTACAGGGGCTCAGAACACTGAAGCTTTCTTT. This translates into CASSFTGAQNTEAFF.

The chain has TRBV5-1 and TRBJ1-4; D gene unclear. Germline-derived CDR1 and CDR2 are SGHRS and YFSETQ. V lost 0 bases and J lost 3, with 9 bases in between. The CDR3 length is 15 residues. The CDR3: CASSLESPANEKLFF. The CDR3 DNA is TGCGCCAGCAGCTTGGAAAGTCCGGCTAATGAAAAACTGTTTTTT.

The gene calls are TRBV27 and TRBJ2-7, with TRBD2 as a possible D gene (5 bases). Germline CDR1 and CDR2: MNHEY and SMNVEV (reference sequence). The CDR3 totals 17 residues. Trimming left V 1 base short and J 6 bases short, with 22 bases between. CDR3 in DNA: TGTGCCAGCAGTTTATTCACAACCGCTGGGAGCCTCCTCGAGCAGTACTTC. This gives the protein CASSLFTTAGSLLEQYF.

This chain uses TRBV19 with TRBJ1-5; TRBD1 might be the D (6 bases). The V end was cut by 5 bases, the J end by 0 bases, with 8 bases between. The CDR3 is 14 residues long. Germline V gene sequence: CDR1 LNHDA, CDR2 SQIVND (reference sequence). The DNA of the CDR3 is TGTGCCAGTAGTTTACAGGGTAGCAATCAGCCCCAGCATTTT. Translation gives CASSLQGSNQPQHF.

The V and J genes are TRBV7-2 and TRBJ1-6; 9 positions agree with TRBD1. J was trimmed by 9 bases and V by 4 bases; bases with no gene match: 4. CDR1 is SGHTA and CDR2 is FQGNSA in the germline V gene. The CDR3 length is 14 residues. The CDR3 reads CASSWDRARSPLHF. Written as DNA, the CDR3 is TGTGCCAGCAGCTGGGACAGGGCCCGTTCACCCCTCCACTTT.

The chain couples TRBV5-4 to TRBJ2-1, with 9 bases fitting TRBD1. J gave up 6 bases and V 0 bases, and 4 bases lay outside the gene matches. The CDR3 contains 15 residues. Germline assignment: CDR1 SGHNT and CDR2 YYREEE (reference sequence). The chain's CDR3 is CASSLGTGVSNEQFF. CDR3 DNA sequence: TGTGCCAGCAGCTTGGGGACAGGGGTAAGCAATGAGCAGTTCTTC.

The chain employs TRBV2 and TRBJ1-4, with 9 bases that match TRBD1. Germline lookup yields CDR1 SNHLY and CDR2 FYNNEI. After removal of 6 bases from V and 2 bases from J, the junction contained 7 bases not matched to a gene. This CDR3 region has 16 residues. The CDR3 sequence: CASSNPGQGTNEKLFF. In DNA form, the CDR3 reads TGTGCCAGCAGCAACCCGGGACAGGGCACTAATGAAAAACTGTTTTTT.

This sequence joins TRBV3-1 (or the pseudogene TRBV3-2) and TRBJ2-3, with 7 bases lining up with TRBD1. Germline trimming cut 0 bases from V and 4 bases from J; bases unmatched to any gene: 7. Germline lookup yields CDR1 LGHDT and CDR2 YNNKEL (reference sequence). CDR3 size: 16 residues. The CDR3 loop is CASSQDGTGAADTQYF. The CDR3 coding sequence is TGTGCCAGCAGCCAAGATGGAACAGGGGCGGCAGATACGCAGTATTTT.

The V and J genes are TRBV2 and TRBJ1-5, with 7 bases identical to TRBD1. V shed 2 bases and J 7 bases; nucleotides not matched to a gene: 8. In germline, CDR1 is SNHLY, CDR2 FYNNEI. The CDR3 contains 15 residues. The CDR3 reads CASSESRQGRQPQHF. For the CDR3, the DNA is TGTGCCAGCAGTGAAAGTCGACAGGGTAGACAGCCCCAGCATTTT.

The chain employs TRBV7-9 and TRBJ1-4; unclear D gene. The V gene's germline CDR1 is SEHNR and CDR2 FQNEAQ (reference sequence). CDR3 length: 15 residues. Trimming took 7 bases from V and 7 from J, leaving 19 bases between them. This CDR3 is CASTRRGSEGEKLFF. Here the CDR3 DNA reads TGTGCCAGCACCCGCCGAGGCTCCGAAGGTGAAAAACTGTTTTTT.

The V gene is TRBV30, the J gene TRBJ1-6; 9 bases align to TRBD1. Germline CDR1 GTSNPN, CDR2 SVGIG (reference sequence). This CDR3 is built from 14 residues. V shed 0 bases and J 7 bases; nucleotides not matched to a gene: 1. The CDR3 reads CAWSVGQGNSPLHF. The CDR3 DNA reads as TGTGCCTGGAGTGTAGGACAGGGGAATTCACCCCTCCACTTT.

The chain has TRBV2 and TRBJ1-3; TRBD1 agrees at 7 bases. CDR3 size: 15 residues. From germline, CDR1 is SNHLY and CDR2 FYNNEI. With V trimmed by 10 bases and J by 1 base, 10 bases remained unmatched. The CDR3 spells CATTLDRVSGNTIYF. CDR3 in DNA: TGTGCCACCACGCTCGACAGGGTTTCTGGAAACACCATATATTTT.

The chain links TRBV28 to TRBJ2-4; D possibly corresponds to TRBD1 (5 bases). The CDR3 covers 15 residues. V shed 5 bases and J shed 1 base, with 12 bases lying between them. The germline V gene encodes CDR1 MDHEN and CDR2 SYDVKM. The CDR3 DNA follows: TGTGCCAGCAGTCGCGCCGACAGCGCCAAAAACATTCAGTACTTC. This encodes CASSRADSAKNIQYF.

The chain carries TRBV5-1 and TRBJ2-7; D perhaps matches TRBD1 (6 bases). The CDR3 runs 14 residues. Trimming removed 3 bases at V and 1 base at J, with 11 bases between. Per the germline V gene, CDR1 is SGHRS and CDR2 is YFSETQ. CDR3 amino acids: CASSWQGQSYEQYF. CDR3 bases: TGCGCCAGCAGCTGGCAGGGGCAATCCTACGAGCAGTACTTC.

This clone has a count of ten or more. The V and J genes are TRBV2 and TRBJ1-3; no definite D call. The ends were cut back, 5 bases at V and 1 base at J, with 12 bases in the middle. From germline, CDR1 is SNHLY and CDR2 FYNNEI. The CDR3 loop spans 15 amino acids. This CDR3 reads CASSPRTGSGNTIYF. The CDR3 coding sequence is TGTGCCAGCAGTCCTAGGACGGGGTCTGGAAACACCATATATTTT.

The rearrangement links TRBV19 to TRBJ2-1, with 7 bases aligning to TRBD2. Germline loops: CDR1 LNHDA, CDR2 SQIVND (reference sequence). The junction had 5 bases not matched to a gene; V was cut back by 6 bases and J by 0 bases. This CDR3 is built from 15 residues. CDR3 residues: CASRGAGSSYNEQFF. The CDR3 DNA sequence: TGTGCCAGTAGAGGAGCGGGGAGCTCCTACAATGAGCAGTTCTTC.